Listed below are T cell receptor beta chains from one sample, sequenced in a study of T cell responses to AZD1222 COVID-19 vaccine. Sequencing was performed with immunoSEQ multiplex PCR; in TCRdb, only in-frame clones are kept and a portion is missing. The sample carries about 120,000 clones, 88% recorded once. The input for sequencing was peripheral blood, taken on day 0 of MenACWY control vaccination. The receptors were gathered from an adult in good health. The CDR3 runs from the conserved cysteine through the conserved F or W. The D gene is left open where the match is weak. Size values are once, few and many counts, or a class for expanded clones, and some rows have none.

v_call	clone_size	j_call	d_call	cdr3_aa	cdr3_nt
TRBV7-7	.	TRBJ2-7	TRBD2	CASNLREGSGRGYEQYF	TGTGCCAGCAACCTCAGGGAGGGAAGCGGGAGGGGTTACGAGCAGTACTTC
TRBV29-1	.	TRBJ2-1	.	CSVGRGKRRTLNFGGEQFF	TGCAGCGTTGGCAGGGGAAAAAGGAGGACTCTAAATTTTGGGGGTGAGCAGTTCTTC
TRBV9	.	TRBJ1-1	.	CASSVARSTEAFF	TGTGCCAGCAGCGTAGCGAGGTCCACTGAAGCTTTCTTT
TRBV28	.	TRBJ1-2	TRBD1	CASSLSRQGHGYTF	TGTGCCAGCAGTTTATCCCGACAGGGTCATGGCTACACCTTC
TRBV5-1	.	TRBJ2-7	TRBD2	CASRRDYYEQYF	TGCGCCAGCCGCCGGGACTACTACGAGCAGTACTTC
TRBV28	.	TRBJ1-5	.	CASRSSTRYRDSQPQHF	TGTGCCAGCAGATCCTCTACGCGGTACAGGGACTCTCAGCCCCAGCATTTT
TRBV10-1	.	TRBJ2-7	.	CASSGERTYEQYF	TGCGCCAGCAGTGGGGAGCGAACCTACGAGCAGTACTTC
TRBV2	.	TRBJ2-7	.	CASSERGTYEQYF	TGTGCCAGCAGTGAACGGGGGACCTACGAGCAGTACTTC
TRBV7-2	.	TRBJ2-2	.	CASSPLATLTGELFF	TGTGCCAGCAGCCCGCTCGCGACTCTGACCGGGGAGCTGTTTTTT
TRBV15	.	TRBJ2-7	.	CATSRGDATASYEQYF	TGTGCCACCAGCAGAGGCGATGCGACAGCCTCCTACGAGCAGTACTTC
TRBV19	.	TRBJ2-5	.	CASSTRLGQTQYF	TGTGCCAGTAGTACCAGACTAGGCCAGACCCAGTACTTC
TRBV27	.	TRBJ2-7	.	CASTPRQGLGMSEQYF	TGTGCCAGCACCCCTAGGCAGGGACTGGGGATGAGCGAGCAGTACTTC
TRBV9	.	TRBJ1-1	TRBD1	CASSVGSGGPPAFF	TGTGCCAGCAGCGTAGGTTCAGGGGGGCCGCCGGCTTTCTTT
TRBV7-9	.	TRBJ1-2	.	CASSSRNTLGDLGYTF	TGTGCCAGCAGCTCTAGGAACACCCTGGGTGATCTTGGCTACACCTTC
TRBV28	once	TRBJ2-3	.	CASSFRRDGAGTQYF	TGTGCCAGCAGTTTCCGTCGAGATGGGGCGGGTACGCAGTATTTT
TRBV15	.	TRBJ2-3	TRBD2	CATSVTLGLAGIITDTQYF	TGTGCCACCAGCGTGACCCTGGGGCTAGCGGGAATAATCACAGATACGCAGTATTTT
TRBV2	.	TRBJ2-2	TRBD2	CARGSGRAAVGGELFF	TGTGCCAGAGGAAGCGGGAGGGCCGCTGTCGGCGGGGAGCTGTTTTTT
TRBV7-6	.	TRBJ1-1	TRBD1	CASSLRQGAEAFF	TGTGCCAGCAGCTTAAGACAGGGAGCTGAAGCTTTCTTT
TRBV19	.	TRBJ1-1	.	CASSIDLGGVNTEAFF	TGTGCCAGTAGTATAGACCTGGGAGGGGTGAACACTGAAGCTTTCTTT
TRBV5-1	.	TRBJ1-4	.	CASTWRRANEKLFF	TGCGCCAGCACCTGGAGGCGGGCTAATGAAAAACTGTTTTTT
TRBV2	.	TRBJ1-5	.	CASSVRGNSNQPQHF	TGTGCCAGCAGTGTCAGGGGCAATAGCAATCAGCCCCAGCATTTT
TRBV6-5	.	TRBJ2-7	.	CASSHGQGYEQYF	TGTGCCAGCAGTCACGGACAAGGCTACGAGCAGTACTTC
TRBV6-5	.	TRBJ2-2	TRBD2	CASKRDSNTGELFF	TGTGCCAGTAAGCGGGATTCGAACACCGGGGAGCTGTTTTTT
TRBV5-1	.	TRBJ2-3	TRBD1	CASSLGPGGADTQYF	TGCGCCAGCAGCTTGGGGCCAGGGGGAGCAGATACGCAGTATTTT
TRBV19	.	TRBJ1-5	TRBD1	CASNSRGQGGQPQHF	TGTGCCAGTAATTCTCGTGGACAGGGTGGCCAGCCCCAGCATTTT
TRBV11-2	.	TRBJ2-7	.	CASGGAMKGEQYF	TGTGCCAGCGGGGGGGCAATGAAAGGCGAGCAGTACTTC
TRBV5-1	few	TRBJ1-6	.	CASSRDRDSPLHF	TGCGCCAGCAGCCGGGACCGCGATTCACCCCTCCACTTT
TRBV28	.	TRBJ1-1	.	CASRRRFLTEAFF	TGTGCCAGCAGACGTCGGTTTCTTACTGAAGCTTTCTTT
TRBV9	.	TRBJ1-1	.	CASSVTWWGGDTEAFF	TGTGCCAGCAGCGTCACCTGGTGGGGGGGTGACACTGAAGCTTTCTTT
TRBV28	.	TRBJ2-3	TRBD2	CASSLAGRTDTQYF	TGTGCCAGCAGTCTAGCGGGGCGCACAGATACGCAGTATTTT
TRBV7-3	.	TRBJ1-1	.	CASSPAGANTEAFF	TGTGCCAGCAGTCCCGCAGGGGCCAACACTGAAGCTTTCTTT
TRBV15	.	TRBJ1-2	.	CATNSFEAGYGYTF	TGTGCCACCAACTCCTTTGAGGCGGGCTATGGCTACACCTTC
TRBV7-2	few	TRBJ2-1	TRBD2	CASSLVFLAGAEEQFF	TGTGCCAGCAGCTTAGTCTTTCTAGCGGGGGCTGAGGAGCAGTTCTTC
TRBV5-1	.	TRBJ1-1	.	CASSLQFINTEAFF	TGCGCCAGCAGCTTGCAGTTTATAAACACTGAAGCTTTCTTT
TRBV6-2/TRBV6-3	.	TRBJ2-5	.	CASSYQETQYF	TGTGCCAGCAGTTACCAAGAGACCCAGTACTTC
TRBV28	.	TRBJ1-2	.	CASSLNNYGYTF	TGTGCCAGCAGTTTAAATAACTATGGCTACACCTTC
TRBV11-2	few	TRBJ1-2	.	CASSSVRRAVYGYTF	TGTGCCAGCAGCTCAGTCCGCAGGGCTGTCTATGGCTACACCTTC
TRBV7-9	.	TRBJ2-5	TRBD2	CASSPPPGLAGAGEETQYF	TGTGCCAGCAGCCCACCGCCGGGACTAGCGGGAGCAGGTGAAGAGACCCAGTACTTC
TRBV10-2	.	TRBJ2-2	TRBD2	CASSELAGGIGELFF	TGCGCCAGCAGTGAACTAGCGGGAGGTATCGGGGAGCTGTTTTTT
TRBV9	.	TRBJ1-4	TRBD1	CASSVAGTENEKLFF	TGTGCCAGCAGCGTAGCCGGGACAGAAAATGAAAAACTGTTTTTT
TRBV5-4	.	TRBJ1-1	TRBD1	CASSLQGTEAFF	TGTGCCAGCAGCTTACAGGGGACTGAAGCTTTCTTT
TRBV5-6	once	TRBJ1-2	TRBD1	CASSSASQGAYYGYTF	TGTGCCAGCAGCTCCGCTTCACAGGGGGCCTACTATGGCTACACCTTC
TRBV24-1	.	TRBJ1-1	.	CATSGPRRRGGTEAFF	TGTGCCACCAGTGGTCCAAGGCGTCGGGGCGGCACTGAAGCTTTCTTT
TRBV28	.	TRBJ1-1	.	CASSLNYPHEAFF	TGTGCCAGCAGTTTGAATTACCCTCATGAAGCTTTCTTT
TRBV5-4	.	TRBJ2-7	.	CASSLDSQQYF	TGTGCCAGCAGCTTGGACAGCCAGCAGTACTTC